Listed below are T cell receptor beta chains from one sample, sequenced in a study of blood T cell repertoires in COVID-19. Clones were read by immunoSEQ multiplex PCR, and TCRdb kept only the in-frame ones, dropping some. Among roughly 120,000 clones, 70% to 90% were seen once, and the ten largest hold 8% to 9.5%. The sequenced sample consisted of peripheral blood. The receptors come from a woman aged 70-85 years who had recovered from COVID-19. The CDR3 runs from the conserved cysteine through the conserved F or W. The order of the fields is D gene, V gene, J gene, clone size, CDR3 protein, CDR3 DNA. D genes are given only for firm matches. The size field is filled for only some rows; it gives once, few, many or a size class.

NA,TRBV18,TRBJ1-1,NA,CASSPVTVNTEAFF,TGTGCCAGCTCACCCGTGACAGTTAACACTGAAGCTTTCTTT
NA,TRBV30,TRBJ2-5,NA,CAWSLAFQETQYF,TGTGCCTGGAGTCTAGCGTTTCAAGAGACCCAGTACTTC
NA,TRBV5-4,TRBJ2-2,NA,CASSPQNTGELFF,TGTGCCAGCAGCCCACAGAACACCGGGGAGCTGTTTTTT
TRBD2,TRBV3-1/TRBV3-2,TRBJ2-3,NA,CASSQVGGRRVDTQYF,TGTGCCAGCAGCCAAGTCGGCGGGAGGAGGGTAGATACGCAGTATTTT
NA,TRBV7-2,TRBJ2-5,NA,CASSLVWGGGYQETQYF,TGTGCCAGCAGCTTAGTCTGGGGGGGCGGGTACCAAGAGACCCAGTACTTC
NA,TRBV11-2,TRBJ2-2,once,CASSFSGSNTGELFF,TGTGCCAGCAGCTTCAGCGGTTCGAACACCGGGGAGCTGTTTTTT
NA,TRBV29-1,TRBJ1-2,NA,CSVEVRGIGANYGYTF,TGCAGCGTTGAAGTAAGGGGTATAGGGGCTAACTATGGCTACACCTTC
NA,TRBV19,TRBJ1-2,NA,CASTPGGYYGYTF,TGTGCCAGTACCCCGGGGGGTTATTATGGCTACACCTTC
TRBD1,TRBV28,TRBJ1-3,NA,CASRLATGVTGNTIYF,TGTGCCAGCAGACTAGCGACAGGGGTTACTGGAAACACCATATATTTT
NA,TRBV24-1,TRBJ1-1,NA,CATSDPPDRLDLTEAFF,TGTGCCACCAGTGATCCCCCCGACAGGCTGGACCTCACTGAAGCTTTCTTT
NA,TRBV11-2,TRBJ1-2,NA,CASSFGRGYGYTF,TGTGCCAGCAGCTTTGGCAGAGGCTATGGCTACACCTTC
TRBD2,TRBV3-1/TRBV3-2,TRBJ2-7,NA,CASSQLERGAEQYF,TGTGCCAGCAGCCAGCTGGAGCGGGGGGCGGAGCAGTACTTC
TRBD2,TRBV5-1,TRBJ2-1,once,CASSLTSGTYNEQFF,TGCGCCAGCAGCTTAACTAGCGGGACCTACAATGAGCAGTTCTTC
NA,TRBV10-1,TRBJ1-2,NA,CASPRGGYTF,TGCGCCAGCCCGCGCGGGGGCTACACCTTC
NA,TRBV5-8,TRBJ1-5,NA,CASSLGLNQPQHF,TGTGCCAGCAGCTTGGGCCTAAATCAGCCCCAGCATTTT
NA,TRBV19,TRBJ2-7,NA,CASSVLGAANEQYF,TGTGCCAGTAGTGTGCTTGGGGCAGCAAACGAGCAGTACTTC
TRBD1,TRBV5-1,TRBJ2-1,NA,CASSVGQGQINEQFF,TGCGCCAGCAGCGTGGGACAGGGGCAAATCAATGAGCAGTTCTTC
NA,TRBV29-1,TRBJ2-1,once,CSVEPGGFWQFF,TGCAGCGTTGAGCCAGGGGGGTTTTGGCAGTTCTTC
NA,TRBV7-3,TRBJ2-7,NA,CASSLTAGSSYEQYF,TGTGCCAGCAGCTTAACGGCGGGGAGCTCCTACGAGCAGTACTTC
TRBD1,TRBV28,TRBJ2-7,NA,CASSFGGQGSYEQYF,TGTGCCAGCAGTTTTGGTGGACAGGGGTCCTACGAGCAGTACTTC
TRBD1,TRBV4-3,TRBJ1-2,NA,CASSQGSEGARGYTF,TGCGCCAGCAGCCAAGGGAGTGAGGGGGCGCGGGGCTACACCTTC
NA,TRBV28,TRBJ2-7,NA,CASSLYGLSYEQYF,TGTGCCAGCAGTTTATATGGACTCTCCTACGAGCAGTACTTC
TRBD1,TRBV6-5,TRBJ2-7,NA,CASRYRDRGAYEQYF,TGTGCCAGCAGATACCGGGACAGGGGGGCCTACGAGCAGTACTTC
NA,TRBV7-2,TRBJ1-5,NA,CASSLVGRANQPQHF,TGTGCCAGCAGCTTAGTCGGCAGGGCCAATCAGCCCCAGCATTTT
NA,TRBV3-1/TRBV3-2,TRBJ2-5,NA,CASSPHQETQYF,TGTGCCAGCAGCCCCCACCAGGAGACCCAGTACTTC
TRBD2,TRBV7-3,TRBJ2-1,NA,CASSRQESGGAEQFF,TGTGCCAGCAGCCGCCAGGAAAGCGGGGGGGCTGAGCAGTTCTTC
TRBD2,TRBV29-1,TRBJ2-7,NA,CSVSLAAISGTSGPYEQYF,TGCAGCGTTAGTTTGGCGGCCATCTCCGGGACTAGCGGCCCCTACGAGCAGTACTTC
NA,TRBV7-9,TRBJ1-1,NA,CASSFLGGPLTEAFF,TGTGCCAGCAGCTTCCTTGGGGGCCCGCTCACTGAAGCTTTCTTT
TRBD2,TRBV7-2,TRBJ2-7,NA,CASSLPGVAGEQYF,TGTGCCAGCAGCTTACCGGGGGTAGCGGGGGAGCAGTACTTC
TRBD2,TRBV7-2,TRBJ2-3,NA,CASSLVSAGGLDTQYF,TGTGCCAGCAGCTTAGTATCGGCGGGGGGGTTGGATACGCAGTATTTT
NA,TRBV3-1/TRBV3-2,TRBJ2-7,NA,CAIRRAGYEQYF,TGTGCCATACGGAGGGCAGGCTACGAGCAGTACTTC
NA,TRBV6-2/TRBV6-3,TRBJ2-7,NA,CASSYRDPHRADYEQYF,TGTGCCAGCAGTTACCGCGACCCCCACAGGGCTGACTACGAGCAGTACTTC
NA,TRBV5-3,TRBJ1-3,NA,CARSLYGPLEGVGGNTIYF,TGTGCCAGAAGCTTGTACGGACCCCTGGAGGGCGTCGGTGGAAACACCATATATTTT
NA,TRBV5-1,TRBJ1-1,NA,CASSLQTGNTEAFF,TGCGCCAGCAGCTTGCAGACAGGCAACACTGAAGCTTTCTTT
NA,TRBV30,TRBJ1-1,NA,CAWSTGGLTEAFF,TGTGCCTGGAGTACCGGGGGGTTAACTGAAGCTTTCTTT
TRBD1,TRBV7-9,TRBJ1-5,NA,CASSPQTGEGQPQHF,TGTGCCAGCAGCCCCCAGACAGGGGAGGGACAGCCCCAGCATTTT
TRBD1,TRBV4-1,TRBJ1-4,NA,CASSRPAGGSEKLFF,TGCGCCAGCAGCCGACCGGCAGGGGGGAGTGAAAAACTGTTTTTT
TRBD1,TRBV29-1,TRBJ1-1,few,CSVGLEGANTEAFF,TGCAGCGTTGGATTGGAGGGGGCGAACACTGAAGCTTTCTTT
TRBD1,TRBV27,TRBJ2-6,NA,CASSQGAPFFSGANVLTF,TGTGCCAGCAGCCAGGGGGCTCCCTTTTTCTCTGGGGCCAACGTCCTGACTTTC
NA,TRBV7-2,TRBJ1-1,NA,CASSFRRGGAFF,TGTGCCAGCAGCTTTAGGAGAGGGGGAGCTTTCTTT
TRBD2,TRBV27,TRBJ2-7,NA,CASCGGYEQYF,TGTGCCAGCTGCGGGGGGTACGAGCAGTACTTC
NA,TRBV4-3,TRBJ2-2,NA,CASSQEKLGEDTGELFF,TGCGCCAGCAGCCAAGAAAAGCTGGGCGAAGACACCGGGGAGCTGTTTTTT
NA,TRBV5-1,TRBJ1-1,NA,CASSLLQVNTEAFF,TGCGCCAGCAGCTTGTTACAGGTGAACACTGAAGCTTTCTTT
TRBD1,TRBV27,TRBJ1-2,NA,CASSFRTGGFQGYTF,TGTGCCAGCAGTTTCAGGACAGGGGGCTTTCAGGGCTACACCTTC
TRBD2,TRBV9,TRBJ2-3,NA,CASSVGTSGGGTDTQYF,TGTGCCAGCAGCGTAGGGACTAGCGGGGGAGGAACAGATACGCAGTATTTT
NA,TRBV6-6,TRBJ2-6,NA,CASLGGRTSGANVLTF,TGTGCCAGCCTGGGGGGGCGGACCTCTGGGGCCAACGTCCTGACTTTC
NA,TRBV10-3,TRBJ2-5,NA,CAIGHLQETQYF,TGTGCCATCGGACATTTGCAGGAGACCCAGTACTTC
TRBD1,TRBV6-5,TRBJ1-1,NA,CASISTGATEAFF,TGTGCCAGCATCTCTACAGGGGCCACTGAAGCTTTCTTT
NA,TRBV5-1,TRBJ1-1,NA,CAPSPGGGPTEAFF,TGCGCCCCCAGCCCGGGGGGGGGCCCCACTGAAGCTTTCTTT
NA,TRBV19,TRBJ1-2,few,CASRNGPTDSYGYTF,TGTGCCAGTAGGAATGGACCCACGGACAGCTATGGCTACACCTTC
TRBD2,TRBV13,TRBJ2-2,NA,CASSLRLAGGSGELFF,TGTGCCAGCAGCTTAAGACTAGCGGGAGGGTCCGGGGAGCTGTTTTTT
TRBD1,TRBV5-1,TRBJ2-7,once,CASSPRDSYYEQYF,TGCGCCAGCAGCCCCCGGGACAGTTACTACGAGCAGTACTTC
NA,TRBV15,TRBJ1-6,NA,CATSTDLGSYNSPLHF,TGTGCCACCAGCACTGACTTAGGCTCCTATAATTCACCCCTCCACTTT
TRBD1,TRBV2,TRBJ2-2,few,CASIDRGKNTGELFF,TGTGCCAGCATCGACAGGGGTAAAAACACCGGGGAGCTGTTTTTT
TRBD1,TRBV2,TRBJ2-5,NA,CASSQGGPTQETQYF,TGTGCCAGCAGTCAAGGGGGCCCCACACAAGAGACCCAGTACTTC
TRBD1,TRBV9,TRBJ2-5,NA,CASSVATGGTGTQYF,TGTGCCAGCAGCGTAGCTACAGGGGGGACTGGGACCCAGTACTTC